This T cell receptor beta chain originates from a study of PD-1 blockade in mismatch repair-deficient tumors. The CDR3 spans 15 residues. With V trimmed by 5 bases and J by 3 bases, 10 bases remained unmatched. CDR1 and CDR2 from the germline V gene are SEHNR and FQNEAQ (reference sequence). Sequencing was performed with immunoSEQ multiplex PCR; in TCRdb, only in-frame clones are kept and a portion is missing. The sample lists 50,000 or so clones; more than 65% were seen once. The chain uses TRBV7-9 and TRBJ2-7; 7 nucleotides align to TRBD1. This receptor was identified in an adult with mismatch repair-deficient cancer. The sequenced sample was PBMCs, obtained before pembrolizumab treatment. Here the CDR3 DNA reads TGTGCCAGCAGCGCAAGGGACAGCGCCTACTACGAGCAGTACTTC. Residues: CASSARDSAYYEQYF.